The 10 T cell receptor beta chains listed next were all sequenced from one sample in a study of blood T cell repertoires in COVID-19. TCRdb keeps only in-frame clones here, not all; method: immunoSEQ multiplex PCR. This sample has roughly 120,000 clones; around four fifths occur once, and the top ten carry around a sixth. Sample: peripheral blood. The receptor source for this set is a woman aged 60-75 years with acute or convalescent COVID-19.

The chain couples TRBV5-5 to TRBJ1-1; no definite D call. This CDR3 has 15 amino acids. Germline V CDR1 and CDR2: SGHKS, YYEKEE (reference sequence). V was pared by 3 bases and J by 1 base, with 13 bases between. CDR3 DNA sequence: TGTGCCAGCAGCTGGGTTTTACGGGGGAACACTGAAGCTTTCTTT. This sequence encodes CASSWVLRGNTEAFF.

This rearrangement joins TRBV7-2 to TRBJ1-1, with D uncertain. The germline gives CDR1 SGHTA, CDR2 FQGNSA. This CDR3 is 14 amino acids long. V was shortened by 0 bases and J by 4 bases, with 9 bases between the two germline ends. This chain's CDR3 is CASSLAMRATEAFF. CDR3 bases: TGTGCCAGCAGCTTAGCGATGCGGGCCACTGAAGCTTTCTTT.

V gene TRBV28 combines with J gene TRBJ1-1; D may be TRBD1 (6 bases). Germline V gene sequence: CDR1 MDHEN, CDR2 SYDVKM. This CDR3 is 16 amino acids long. Trimming pared 7 bases from V and 10 bases from J, leaving 28 bases between. The CDR3 nucleotides are TGTGCCAGCACCCCCCCTCCGGACGGAGCCACCAGGGGAGCTTTCTTT. It yields the protein CASTPPPDGATRGAFF.

The chain is built from TRBV19 and TRBJ1-4; no definite D call. The CDR3 length is 13 residues. From germline, CDR1 is LNHDA and CDR2 SQIVND (reference sequence). The V end was cut by 6 bases, the J end by 7 bases, with 12 bases between. CDR3 sequence (DNA): TGTGCCAGTAGCGACTTCGCAACTGAAAAACTGTTTTTT. Protein: CASSDFATEKLFF.

The chain recombines TRBV2 with TRBJ2-1; 7 nucleotides agree with TRBD2. CDR1 is SNHLY and CDR2 is FYNNEI in the germline V gene. The CDR3 has 16 residues. Trimming removed 4 bases from V and 13 bases from J; junction bases left unmatched: 19. The CDR3 sequence is CASSASRSGAVAGQFF. The CDR3 nucleotides are TGTGCCAGCAGTGCCTCGAGGAGCGGGGCAGTCGCCGGCCAGTTCTTC.

This chain joins TRBV15 and TRBJ2-3; D might be TRBD1 (6 bases). Germline V CDR1 and CDR2: LNHNV, YYDKDF (reference sequence). This CDR3 has 11 residues. Trimming removed 9 bases from V and 3 bases from J, with 7 bases in between. The CDR3 is CATGGTDTQYF. The CDR3 DNA follows: TGTGCCACAGGGGGTACAGATACGCAGTATTTT. The whole variable domain, remainder taken from reference TRBV15 and TRBJ2-3, is DAMVIQNPRYQVTQFGKPVTLSCSQTLNHNVMYWYQQKSSQAPKLLFHYYDKDFNNEADTPDNFQSRRPNTSFCFLDIRSPGLGDTAMYLCATGGTDTQYFGPGTRLTVL.

This clone has only one observation. CDR3 protein: CASRLARGLVWDTQYF. CDR3 coding DNA: TGTGCCAGCAGACTGGCGCGGGGGCTCGTGTGGGATACGCAGTATTTT. J is TRBJ2-3 and V is TRBV27, with D perhaps matching TRBD2 (7 bases). The CDR3 contains 16 residues. The germline V gene encodes CDR1 MNHEY and CDR2 SMNVEV (reference sequence). V lost 6 bases to trimming and J lost 6 bases, with 22 bases between them.

In nucleotides, the CDR3 is TGTGCCAGCAGTTTAGGCCGGGGAGGGTTGAGCACCGGGGAGCTGTTTTTT. This encodes CASSLGRGGLSTGELFF. The chain joins TRBV28 to TRBJ2-2; 7 positions match TRBD2. The V gene end was trimmed by 2 bases and the J gene end by 4 bases; junction bases not matched to a gene: 10. The CDR3 loop spans 17 amino acids. Germline V gives CDR1 MDHEN, CDR2 SYDVKM.

The chain links TRBV19 to TRBJ2-1; 10 bases line up with TRBD2. The trim removed 6 bases at V and 9 bases at J, leaving 8 bases unmatched. Germline loops: CDR1 LNHDA, CDR2 SQIVND (reference sequence). This CDR3 spans 14 amino acids. DNA for the CDR3: TGTGCCAGTAGCCTAGCGGGGGCGGCGGGTGAGCAGTTCTTC. It codes for CASSLAGAAGEQFF.

The J gene is TRBJ2-2, the V gene TRBV9; 7 positions agree with TRBD2. Germline V lookup: CDR1 SGDLS, CDR2 YYNGEE. Losses at the gene ends were 3 bases for V and 5 bases for J; bases not matched to a gene: 13. This CDR3 region has 17 residues. The CDR3: CASSAHPSGVSTGELFF. DNA for the CDR3: TGTGCCAGCAGCGCCCATCCTAGCGGAGTTAGTACCGGGGAGCTGTTTTTT.